This is a list of T cell receptor beta chains from one sample in a study of metastatic and nonmetastatic thyroid tumors. TCRdb reanalyzed the PCR reads with MiXCR. The sample has about 33,000 clones, 18% seen once; the top ten hold about an eighth. The material sequenced was blood. These receptors were taken from a male donor with papillary thyroid cancer or a benign thyroid nodule (not recorded which). Some clones in this sample may be carry-over from other donors' samples. CDR3s include the opening cysteine and the closing phenylalanine or tryptophan. The order of the fields is D gene, J gene, V gene, clone size, CDR3 protein, CDR3 DNA. A D gene is named only where the DNA matches it firmly. Expanded clones get a size class; other rows say once, few or many, or leave the size out.

-	TRBJ1-5	TRBV28	-	CASSPRDDVNQTQHF	TGTGCCAGCAGTCCCAGGGATGATGTTAATCAGACCCAGCATTTT
TRBD2	TRBJ2-2	TRBV5-1	-	CASSLTSGETGELFF	TGCGCCAGCAGCCTTACTAGCGGAGAGACCGGGGAGCTGTTTTTT
TRBD1	TRBJ2-2	TRBV29-1	many	CSARTGGTGELFF	TGCAGCGCTAGGACAGGGGGCACCGGGGAGCTGTTTTTT
TRBD1	TRBJ1-2	TRBV11-2	-	CASNRTGPTNYGYTF	TGTGCCAGCAACCGGACAGGTCCAACTAACTATGGCTACACCTTC
TRBD2	TRBJ2-1	TRBV20-1	many	CSVMGTSGSRGQFF	TGCAGTGTTATGGGGACTAGCGGGAGTAGGGGGCAGTTCTTC
-	TRBJ1-4	TRBV6-1	many	CASSPDRFNEKLFF	TGTGCCAGCAGTCCCGACAGATTTAATGAAAAACTGTTTTTT
TRBD1	TRBJ2-5	TRBV5-1	-	CASSSTKLTGTGGETQYF	TGCGCCAGCAGCTCAACAAAATTGACAGGGACAGGCGGGGAGACCCAGTACTTC
-	TRBJ1-6	TRBV27	few	CASSLVSRSPLHF	TGTGCCAGCAGTTTAGTCAGCAGGTCACCCCTCCACTTT
-	TRBJ2-1	TRBV28	many	CATERNEQFF	TGTGCTACTGAACGCAATGAGCAGTTCTTC
-	TRBJ2-7	TRBV12-3/TRBV12-4	-	CASSPNSGGSPYEQYF	TGTGCCAGCAGCCCCAATAGTGGGGGATCGCCCTACGAGCAGTACTTC
-	TRBJ2-1	TRBV12-3/TRBV12-4	-	CASSLTYEQFF	TGTGCCAGCAGTTTGACGTATGAGCAGTTCTTC
-	TRBJ2-2	TRBV28	many	CASSLNRQVNTGELFF	TGTGCCAGCAGTTTAAATCGACAGGTGAACACCGGGGAGCTGTTTTTT
TRBD2	TRBJ2-2	TRBV27	medium-sized	CASSFRLAINTGELFF	TGTGCCAGCAGTTTTAGACTAGCGATCAACACCGGGGAGCTGTTTTTT